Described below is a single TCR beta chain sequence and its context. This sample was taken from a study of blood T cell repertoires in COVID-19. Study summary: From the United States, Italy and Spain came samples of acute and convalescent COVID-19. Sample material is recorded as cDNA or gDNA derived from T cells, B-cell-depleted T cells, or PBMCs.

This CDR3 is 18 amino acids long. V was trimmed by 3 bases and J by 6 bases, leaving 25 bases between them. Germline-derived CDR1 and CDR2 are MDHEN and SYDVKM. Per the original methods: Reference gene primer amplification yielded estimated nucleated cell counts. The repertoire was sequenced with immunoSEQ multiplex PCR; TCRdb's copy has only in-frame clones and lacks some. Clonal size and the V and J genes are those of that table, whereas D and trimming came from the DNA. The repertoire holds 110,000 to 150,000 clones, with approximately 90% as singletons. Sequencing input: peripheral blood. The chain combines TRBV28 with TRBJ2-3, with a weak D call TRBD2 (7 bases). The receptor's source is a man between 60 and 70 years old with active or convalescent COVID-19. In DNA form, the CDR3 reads TGTGCCAGCAGTTTCCTCTCTAGGGGGGGCGGTAGTCGGGATACGCAGTATTTT. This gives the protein CASSFLSRGGGSRDTQYF.